These 32 T cell receptor beta chains came from one sample sequenced in a study of blood T cell repertoires in COVID-19. The repertoire was sequenced with immunoSEQ multiplex PCR; TCRdb's copy has only in-frame clones and lacks some. The table records approximately 240,000 clones, 86% of them present only once. Sequenced: peripheral blood. The receptor source for this set is a woman in her 30s who had recovered from COVID-19.

This chain joins TRBV7-2 and TRBJ2-7; D is ambiguous. Looked up from germline, CDR1 is SGHTA and CDR2 is FQGNSA. V lost 5 bases, J lost 0 bases, and 11 bases lay in between. The CDR3 has 14 residues. CDR3 coding DNA: TGTGCCAGCAGCCCAGAACCTGGCTCCTACGAGCAGTACTTC. Residues: CASSPEPGSYEQYF.

This clone has a single count. This chain uses TRBV5-1 with TRBJ2-7; 8 nucleotides line up with TRBD1. With 1 base clipped from V and 4 bases from J, the junction kept 4 bases outside the gene matches. Germline CDR1 is SGHRS and CDR2 is YFSETQ. The CDR3 is 14 amino acids. The CDR3: CASSLNGQGYEQYF. CDR3 nucleotides: TGCGCCAGCAGCTTGAACGGACAGGGTTACGAGCAGTACTTC.

The chain carries TRBV15 and TRBJ2-1; TRBD1 aligns across 9 bases. The CDR3 consists of 15 residues. Germline V gene data show CDR1 as LNHNV and CDR2 as YYDKDF (reference sequence). Trimming at V came to 3 bases and at J to 2 bases, leaving 2 bases not matched to a gene. The CDR3 here is CATSRTGGPYNEQFF. The CDR3 region has the DNA TGTGCCACCAGCAGGACAGGGGGGCCCTACAATGAGCAGTTCTTC. Full variable domain (missing parts from reference TRBV15 and TRBJ2-1): DAMVIQNPRYQVTQFGKPVTLSCSQTLNHNVMYWYQQKSSQAPKLLFHYYDKDFNNEADTPDNFQSRRPNTSFCFLDIRSPGLGDTAMYLCATSRTGGPYNEQFFGPGTRLTVL.

V and J are TRBV7-3 and TRBJ2-3; D may be TRBD2 (7 bases). The germline CDR1 and CDR2 sequences are SGHTA and FQGTGA. This CDR3 is built from 15 residues. Trimming left V 2 bases short and J 5 bases short, with 14 bases between. CDR3 DNA sequence: TGTGCCAGCAGCTTACGGACAGCGGGGAAAGATACGCAGTATTTT. Encoded protein: CASSLRTAGKDTQYF.

The gene calls are TRBV2 and TRBJ2-1; a possible D gene is TRBD2 (5 bases). V was clipped by 4 bases and J by 9 bases, with 22 bases between them. CDR3 length equals 16 residues. Germline loops: CDR1 SNHLY, CDR2 FYNNEI. The CDR3 sequence: CASSGASGWEEGEQFF. DNA for the CDR3: TGTGCCAGCAGTGGTGCGTCAGGATGGGAAGAGGGTGAGCAGTTCTTC.

The V call is TRBV6-2 or TRBV6-3, the J call TRBJ2-2; no reliable D call. This CDR3 has 13 amino acids. Germline CDR1 reads MNHEY; CDR2 reads SVGEGT. Trimming stripped 5 bases from V and 10 bases from J, with 14 bases between. The CDR3 loop is CASSELIEEELFF. CDR3 in DNA: TGTGCCAGCAGTGAGCTCATTGAAGAGGAGCTGTTTTTT.

J is TRBJ2-3 and V is TRBV6-5, with 10 positions matching TRBD2. Trimming removed 1 base from V and 6 bases from J; junction bases left unmatched: 7. This CDR3 is built from 16 residues. Per the germline V gene, CDR1 is MNHEY and CDR2 is SVGAGI. The CDR3: CASSYLSGGAGDTQYF. In nucleotides, the CDR3 is TGTGCCAGCAGTTACTTGAGCGGGGGGGCTGGGGATACGCAGTATTTT.

The rearrangement links TRBV7-7 to TRBJ2-3; D ambiguous. V was clipped by 4 bases and J by 2 bases, with 7 bases between them. In germline, CDR1 is SSHAT, CDR2 FNYEAQ (reference sequence). CDR3 size: 13 residues. In nucleotides, the CDR3 is TGTGCCAGCAGCTCAACACCCACAGATACGCAGTATTTT. It is translated as CASSSTPTDTQYF.

The chain combines TRBV5-1 with TRBJ2-3; 13 nucleotides line up with TRBD2. V trimming: 3 bases; J trimming: 5 bases; junction bases outside the gene matches: 9. Germline assignment: CDR1 SGHRS and CDR2 YFSETQ. The CDR3 extends over 17 amino acids. The CDR3 reads CASSYFGTSGAEDTQYF. The CDR3 region has the DNA TGCGCCAGCAGCTATTTTGGGACTAGCGGGGCAGAAGATACGCAGTATTTT.

This chain connects TRBV19 to TRBJ1-6; D possibly corresponds to TRBD1 (5 bases). Germline V gene sequence: CDR1 LNHDA, CDR2 SQIVND (reference sequence). With 6 bases removed from V and 7 bases from J, the gap between germline ends came to 16 bases. The CDR3 runs 15 residues. The CDR3 DNA reads as TGTGCCAGTAGCATGGGAGGGGTCGAAAATTCACCCCTCCACTTT. The encoded protein is CASSMGGVENSPLHF. Full variable domain (rest looked up from reference TRBV19 and TRBJ1-6): DGGITQSPKYLFRKEGQNVTLSCEQNLNHDAMYWYRQDPGQGLRLIYYSQIVNDFQKGDIAEGYSVSREKKESFPLTVTSAQKNPTAFYLCASSMGGVENSPLHFGNGTRLTVT.

This clone showed up just once. V gene TRBV19 combines with J gene TRBJ2-3; 7 positions agree with TRBD1. V dropped 5 bases and J dropped 6; count of bases not matched to a gene: 14. The CDR3 is made up of 16 amino acids. Germline CDR1 is LNHDA and CDR2 is SQIVND (reference sequence). For the CDR3, the DNA is TGTGCCAGTAGTGGCCCCAGGGAGAGGGGGCGGGATACGCAGTATTTT. Translated: CASSGPRERGRDTQYF.

This clone has ten or more counts. This chain uses TRBV3-1 (or the pseudogene TRBV3-2) with TRBJ1-6; TRBD1 matches 11 bases. Germline V gene lookup returns CDR1 LGHDT and CDR2 YNNKEL (reference sequence). This CDR3 has 17 amino acids. V was pared by 3 bases and J by 9 bases, with 10 bases of the junction left unmatched. The CDR3 spells CASSQRSTGTGGSPLHF. The CDR3 DNA reads TGTGCCAGCAGCCAGAGAAGCACCGGGACAGGGGGTTCACCCCTCCACTTT.

The rearrangement joins TRBV28 to TRBJ1-5, with D unresolved. Germline lookup yields CDR1 MDHEN and CDR2 SYDVKM. This CDR3 region has 15 residues. The ends were cut back, 3 bases at V and 1 base at J, with 10 bases in the middle. This chain's CDR3 is CASSFFKTSNQPQHF. The CDR3 nucleotides read TGTGCCAGCAGTTTTTTTAAGACAAGCAATCAGCCCCAGCATTTT.

The chain has TRBV29-1 and TRBJ1-1; the D gene is possibly TRBD1 (6 bases). CDR1 SQVTM and CDR2 ANQGSEA come from the germline V gene. CDR3 length: 13 residues. V shed 8 bases and J shed 0 bases, with 13 bases lying between them. CDR3 in DNA: TGCAGCTCACGCACAGGGATGAACACTGAAGCTTTCTTT. Translation: CSSRTGMNTEAFF.

This chain links TRBV27 with TRBJ1-2; 7 nucleotides match TRBD1. With V trimmed by 5 bases and J by 3 bases, 6 bases remained unmatched. This CDR3 is built from 14 residues. Germline V gives CDR1 MNHEY, CDR2 SMNVEV (reference sequence). CDR3 nucleotide sequence: TGTGCCAGCAGTCCTATCGGACAGGACTATGGCTACACCTTC. As protein: CASSPIGQDYGYTF.

The J gene is TRBJ2-1, the V gene TRBV30, with 9 bases lining up with TRBD2. V shed 5 bases and J 10 bases; nucleotides not matched to a gene: 6. Per the germline V gene, CDR1 is GTSNPN and CDR2 is SVGIG (reference sequence). This CDR3 region has 12 residues. The CDR3 DNA reads TGTGCCTGGTCGGGACTAGCAGGAGAGCAGTTCTTC. This translates into CAWSGLAGEQFF.

The V gene is TRBV19, the J gene TRBJ1-1, with unresolved D. This CDR3 region has 13 residues. CDR1 is LNHDA and CDR2 is SQIVND in the germline V gene (reference sequence). V was trimmed by 5 bases and J by 5 bases, leaving 12 bases between them. CDR3 DNA sequence: TGTGCCAGTAGTCGGGAAATGGGAACTGAAGCTTTCTTT. Amino acid sequence: CASSREMGTEAFF.

The chain has TRBV20-1 and TRBJ2-3; TRBD2 might be the D (5 bases). The CDR3 runs 15 residues. The germline gives CDR1 DFQATT, CDR2 SNEGSKA (reference sequence). V dropped 3 bases and J dropped 0 bases, with 13 bases sitting between them. The CDR3 loop is CSASGAAPSTDTQYF. In nucleotides, the CDR3 is TGCAGTGCTAGTGGAGCGGCACCTAGCACAGATACGCAGTATTTT.

V usage is TRBV9 and J usage is TRBJ1-2; TRBD1 aligns across 7 bases. This CDR3 spans 15 amino acids. Looked up from germline, CDR1 is SGDLS and CDR2 is YYNGEE. Germline trimming cut 0 bases from V and 2 bases from J; bases unmatched to any gene: 4. CDR3 nucleotides: TGTGCCAGCAGCGTAGGGGACAGTCAGAACTATGGCTACACCTTC. Its protein is CASSVGDSQNYGYTF.

This clone was observed once. In DNA form, the CDR3 reads TGTGCCAGCAGTGATTCCGCCACAGGGGGCTATGGCTACACCTTC. Protein product: CASSDSATGGYGYTF. The chain is built from TRBV2 and TRBJ1-2; 8 positions match TRBD1. CDR3 length: 15 amino acids. V shed 3 bases and J 4 bases; nucleotides not matched to a gene: 7. Per germline, CDR1 SNHLY and CDR2 FYNNEI.

The rearrangement links TRBV7-2 to TRBJ2-7; 9 bases agree with TRBD2. J lost 3 bases, V lost 0 bases, and 9 bases had no gene match. CDR1 is SGHTA and CDR2 is FQGNSA in the germline V gene. There are 17 residues in the CDR3. Here the CDR3 DNA reads TGTGCCAGCAGCTTAGCAGGGACTAGCTCACTTCTCTACGAGCAGTACTTC. This sequence encodes CASSLAGTSSLLYEQYF.

A single count supports this clone. The gene calls are TRBV12-3 or TRBV12-4 and TRBJ2-3, with 9 bases that match TRBD2. The CDR3 covers 12 residues. The ends lost 6 bases at V and 8 bases at J; junction bases unmatched: 3. This CDR3 reads CASRAGGLTQYF. As DNA, the CDR3 is TGTGCCAGCAGGGCGGGGGGGCTTACGCAGTATTTT.

This clone was detected only a few times. J is TRBJ1-2 and V is TRBV10-2; TRBD1 is a possible D gene (5 bases). The length of the CDR3 is 14 residues. Trimming left V 0 bases short and J 8 bases short, with 13 bases between. Per germline, CDR1 WSHSY and CDR2 SAAADI. The CDR3 coding sequence is TGCGCCAGCAGTGAGTCGAGGCAGGGTCTGGGCTACACCTTC. This codes for CASSESRQGLGYTF.

This sequence joins TRBV24-1 and TRBJ2-2; 7 bases agree with TRBD1. The germline V gene has CDR1 KGHDR and CDR2 SFDVKD. The CDR3 has 14 amino acids. J lost 4 bases, V lost 7 bases, and 5 bases had no gene match. The CDR3 nucleotides are TGTGCCACCAGCCCACAGGGGACCACCGGGGAGCTGTTTTTT. Its translation: CATSPQGTTGELFF.

The gene calls are TRBV11-3 and TRBJ1-2, with TRBD1 matching over 10 bases. V dropped 7 bases and J dropped 4; count of bases not matched to a gene: 6. The CDR3 has 14 residues. From germline, CDR1 is SGHNT and CDR2 YENEEA. As DNA, the CDR3 is TGTGCCAGCACCTATAGGGACAGGGGCTATGGCTACACCTTC. Translated: CASTYRDRGYGYTF.

The chain recombines TRBV4-2 with TRBJ2-1; 10 bases fit TRBD2. Germline values: CDR1 LGHNA, CDR2 YNFKEQ. The V segment lost 0 bases and the J segment 4 bases; nucleotides outside the gene matches: 3. The CDR3 consists of 16 residues. CDR3 nucleotide sequence: TGTGCCAGCAGCCAAGATACAGCGGGGGGGTACAATGAGCAGTTCTTC. The encoded protein is CASSQDTAGGYNEQFF.

The V call is TRBV7-3, the J call TRBJ2-3; 11 positions match TRBD2. This CDR3 has 17 amino acids. Germline-derived CDR1 and CDR2 are SGHTA and FQGTGA. With V trimmed by 2 bases and J by 1 base, 5 bases remained unmatched. The CDR3 sequence: CASSLSLLAGGTDTQYF. The CDR3 DNA follows: TGTGCCAGCAGCTTATCCTTACTAGCGGGGGGCACAGATACGCAGTATTTT.

V and J are TRBV5-1 and TRBJ2-5; 11 nucleotides align to TRBD1. The V gene end was trimmed by 0 bases and the J gene end by 4 bases; junction bases not matched to a gene: 5. CDR3 size: 16 residues. CDR1 is SGHRS and CDR2 is YFSETQ in the germline V gene. CDR3: CASSLDGQGASETQYF. The CDR3 nucleotides read TGCGCCAGCAGCTTGGACGGACAGGGGGCTTCAGAGACCCAGTACTTC.

This CDR3 is CASSLRTGIYEQYF. CDR3 DNA: TGTGCCAGCAGTCTACGGACAGGGATCTACGAGCAGTACTTC. V gene TRBV27 combines with J gene TRBJ2-7; 8 nucleotides agree with TRBD1. The trim removed 5 bases at V and 3 bases at J, leaving 6 bases unmatched. CDR1 MNHEY and CDR2 SMNVEV come from the germline V gene (reference sequence). The CDR3 sequence is 14 residues long.

The chain uses TRBV3-1 (or the pseudogene TRBV3-2) and TRBJ2-5, with a possible D match to TRBD2 (7 bases). CDR1 LGHDT and CDR2 YNNKEL come from the germline V gene (reference sequence). V gave up 3 bases and J gave up 5 bases, with 13 bases separating them. This CDR3 is built from 14 residues. CDR3 sequence reads: CASSQMGGLETQYF. Here the CDR3 DNA reads TGTGCCAGCAGCCAGATGGGGGGGCTTGAGACCCAGTACTTC.

CDR3 nucleotides: TGCGCCAGCAGCCCCCGGACGACAGGGACTGAAGCTTTCTTT. Translation: CASSPRTTGTEAFF. This chain connects TRBV5-1 to TRBJ1-1; 7 nucleotides align to TRBD1. The CDR3 length is 14 residues. J lost 5 bases, V lost 4 bases, and 8 bases had no gene match. CDR1 SGHRS and CDR2 YFSETQ come from the germline V gene. The variable domain in full, completed from reference TRBV5-1 and TRBJ1-1, reads KAGVTQTPRYLIKTRGQQVTLSCSPISGHRSVSWYQQTPGQGLQFLFEYFSETQRNKGNFPGRFSGRQFSNSRSEMNVSTLELGDSALYLCASSPRTTGTEAFFGQGTRLTVV.

The V gene is TRBV5-6, the J gene TRBJ2-2, with D maybe TRBD2 (5 bases). The CDR3 is 12 amino acids. The germline CDR1 and CDR2 sequences are SGHDT and YYEEEE. V was cut by 5 bases and J by 11 bases, with 13 bases left in between. The CDR3 region is CASSYTDYELFF. CDR3 sequence (DNA): TGTGCCAGCAGTTACACCGACTATGAGCTGTTTTTT.